Sequencing of this TCR beta chain was carried out in a study of control samples from healthy donors and cancer patients. Repertoires were generated with immunoSEQ multiplex PCR, while TCRdb's copy carries only in-frame clones and drops some. The sample carries tens of thousands of clones, roughly nine tenths recorded once. This CDR3 has 15 amino acids. V shed 4 bases and J shed 5 bases, with 15 bases lying between them. CDR1 SNHLY and CDR2 FYNNEI come from the germline V gene. This clone was counted once. The sequence came from a man aged 25-40 years in good health. The V gene is TRBV2, the J gene TRBJ2-1, with D possibly TRBD2 on 7 matching bases. Sequenced: blood. CDR3 DNA sequence: TGTGCCAGCAGTGTGGGGGGGGCGGGAAACAATGAGCAGTTCTTC. Translating it yields CASSVGGAGNNEQFF.